One sample yielded the 23 T cell receptor beta chains listed below, sequenced in a study of blood T cell repertoires in COVID-19. Produced via immunoSEQ multiplex PCR; TCRdb's table is partial and in-frame only. This table holds roughly 110,000 clones, 80% to 90% found once. Material: peripheral blood. These receptors were collected from a man aged 35-49 years with acute or convalescent COVID-19.

This chain uses TRBV5-1 with TRBJ2-2, with 7 bases identical to TRBD2. CDR1 and CDR2 from the germline V gene are SGHRS and YFSETQ. The CDR3 runs to 15 residues. Trimming removed 4 bases from V and 0 bases from J; junction bases left unmatched: 3. CDR3 DNA sequence: TGCGCCAGCAGCCGGGGACTACCGAACACCGGGGAGCTGTTTTTT. The encoded protein is CASSRGLPNTGELFF.

The V gene is TRBV3-1 (or the pseudogene TRBV3-2), the J gene TRBJ2-1; 7 positions match TRBD1. V trimming: 3 bases; J trimming: 10 bases; junction bases outside the gene matches: 9. Per the germline V gene, CDR1 is LGHDT and CDR2 is YNNKEL (reference sequence). The CDR3 covers 14 residues. The CDR3 protein is CASSHNKGQKEQFF. CDR3 nucleotides: TGTGCCAGCAGCCACAACAAGGGACAGAAGGAGCAGTTCTTC.

This chain links TRBV2 with TRBJ2-1; TRBD1 matches 9 bases. CDR3 length: 13 residues. V lost 6 bases, J lost 7 bases, and 4 bases stayed unmatched. CDR1 and CDR2 (germline): SNHLY, FYNNEI. CDR3 coding DNA: TGTGCCAGCAGCCAGACAGGGGGAAATGAGCAGTTCTTC. This codes for CASSQTGGNEQFF.

This chain uses TRBV6-5 with TRBJ1-2; D might be TRBD1 (6 bases). Germline lookup yields CDR1 MNHEY and CDR2 SVGAGI. The CDR3 is made up of 15 amino acids. Trimming left V 7 bases short and J 8 bases short, with 23 bases between. This CDR3 reads CASTTSRKGEWGYTF. CDR3 coding DNA: TGTGCCAGCACCACGTCGCGTAAGGGGGAGTGGGGCTACACCTTC.

The gene calls are TRBV30 and TRBJ2-2, with D maybe TRBD2 (6 bases). CDR1 GTSNPN and CDR2 SVGIG come from the germline V gene (reference sequence). Deletions cut 1 base from V and 6 bases from J, with 21 bases between. The CDR3 runs to 17 residues. The CDR3 DNA sequence: TGTGCCTGGAGTGGCTGGGGGGTGAAGCTAAGGTCCGGGGAGCTGTTTTTT. Its protein product is CAWSGWGVKLRSGELFF. Full variable domain (remainder filled in from reference TRBV30 and TRBJ2-2): SQTIHQWPATLVQPVGSPLSLECTVEGTSNPNLYWYRQAAGRGLQLLFYSVGIGQISSEVPQNLSASRPQDRQFILSSKKLLLSDSGFYLCAWSGWGVKLRSGELFFGEGSRLTVL.

The rearrangement uses TRBV7-2 and TRBJ2-1; no clear D. The CDR3 is made up of 13 amino acids. The germline V and J ends were trimmed by 0 bases and 8 bases, with 8 bases remaining between them. Germline CDR1 and CDR2: SGHTA and FQGNSA. CDR3 in amino acids: CASSLAVRDEQFF. DNA for the CDR3: TGTGCCAGCAGCTTAGCGGTACGGGATGAGCAGTTCTTC.

This clone came up a few times. This chain uses TRBV3-1 (or the pseudogene TRBV3-2) with TRBJ2-1; D might be TRBD1 (5 bases). The CDR3 has 15 amino acids. Germline-derived CDR1 and CDR2 are LGHDT and YNNKEL (reference sequence). Trimming left V 3 bases short and J 7 bases short, with 16 bases between. CDR3 sequence reads: CASSHLGGAQNEQFF. Written as DNA, the CDR3 is TGTGCCAGCAGCCACCTCGGTGGGGCTCAGAATGAGCAGTTCTTC.

CDR3 protein: CASSKADGCQETQYF. CDR3 bases: TGTGCCAGCAGCAAGGCGGATGGGTGCCAAGAGACCCAGTACTTC. V and J are TRBV21-1 and TRBJ2-5; TRBD2 is the table's D call, not checked against the DNA. TRBV21-1 is recorded as a pseudogene. The CDR3 length is 15 residues.

The V call is TRBV7-8, the J call TRBJ2-1; 13 positions match TRBD2. The CDR3 has 20 residues. The V gene end was trimmed by 2 bases and the J gene end by 4 bases; junction bases not matched to a gene: 14. Germline loops: CDR1 SGHVS, CDR2 FQNEAQ. The CDR3 DNA follows: TGTGCCAGCAGCTTAAGGCCCTCTGGACTAGCGGGAGCCACTTACAATGAGCAGTTCTTC. Its protein product is CASSLRPSGLAGATYNEQFF.

V gene TRBV5-1 combines with J gene TRBJ1-2, with a weak D call TRBD1 (6 bases). The CDR3 covers 15 residues. With 7 bases removed from V and 0 bases from J, the gap between germline ends came to 16 bases. Germline CDR1 and CDR2: SGHRS and YFSETQ. DNA for the CDR3: TGCGCCAGCCGACAACGGACAGAAGCTAACTATGGCTACACCTTC. It codes for CASRQRTEANYGYTF.

The gene calls are TRBV3-1 (or the pseudogene TRBV3-2) and TRBJ1-4, with 7 bases identical to TRBD1. Trimming cost V 1 base and J 2 bases; bases outside gene matches: 1. This CDR3 is 15 amino acids long. Germline V gene lookup returns CDR1 LGHDT and CDR2 YNNKEL (reference sequence). Here the CDR3 DNA reads TGTGCCAGCAGCCAAGGACAGGGCACTAATGAAAAACTGTTTTTT. This translates into CASSQGQGTNEKLFF.

The chain employs TRBV6-5 and TRBJ1-5; D gene ambiguous. V shed 4 bases and J shed 4 bases, with 8 bases lying between them. CDR1 is MNHEY, CDR2 SVGAGI, per germline. The CDR3 length is 13 residues. The DNA for the CDR3 is TGTGCCAGCAGTTCCACATATAATCAGCCCCAGCATTTT. Translating it yields CASSSTYNQPQHF.

V usage is TRBV6-5 and J usage is TRBJ1-2, with D perhaps matching TRBD1 (6 bases). Germline assignment: CDR1 MNHEY and CDR2 SVGAGI. The length of the CDR3 is 14 residues. V lost 4 bases and J lost 8, with 17 bases in between. In nucleotides, the CDR3 is TGTGCCAGCAGTTCCGACAGGACCTATGAGGGCTACACCTTC. This gives the protein CASSSDRTYEGYTF.

This clone was found once. This chain joins TRBV4-3 and TRBJ2-2; 12 nucleotides agree with TRBD2. Germline CDR1 reads LGHNA; CDR2 reads YSLEER. This CDR3 has 16 residues. V dropped 3 bases and J dropped 3; count of bases not matched to a gene: 2. The CDR3 loop is CASSQRLAGDTGELFF. In DNA, the CDR3 is TGCGCCAGCAGCCAGAGACTAGCGGGGGACACCGGGGAGCTGTTTTTT.

This clone was counted between two and nine times. This rearrangement joins TRBV20-1 to TRBJ1-1, with TRBD1 as a possible D gene (6 bases). CDR3 length equals 11 residues. Germline V CDR1 and CDR2: DFQATT, SNEGSKA (reference sequence). Trimming took off 5 bases at V and 9 bases at J, with 13 bases between the two ends. The CDR3 coding sequence is TGCAGTGCTTTACCCGGGACAAAAGCTTTCTTT. This encodes CSALPGTKAFF.

CDR3 protein: CASRNRGMVNTEAFF. The CDR3 region has the DNA TGTGCCAGTAGGAACAGGGGTATGGTGAACACTGAAGCTTTCTTT. This sequence joins TRBV19 and TRBJ1-1; 7 positions match TRBD1. The CDR3 has 15 residues. Trimming cost V 6 bases and J 0 bases; bases outside gene matches: 7. CDR1 is LNHDA, CDR2 SQIVND, per germline (reference sequence).

The V gene is TRBV19, the J gene TRBJ2-5; 7 positions agree with TRBD2. Germline V gives CDR1 LNHDA, CDR2 SQIVND (reference sequence). The V and J ends lost 6 bases and 4 bases, in that order; junction bases with no gene match: 11. This CDR3 spans 15 amino acids. The chain's CDR3 is CASRLSGRMGETQYF. CDR3 nucleotides: TGTGCCAGTAGGCTTAGCGGGCGTATGGGAGAGACCCAGTACTTC.

The chain couples TRBV11-2 to TRBJ1-1; perhaps TRBD1 as D (6 bases). CDR3 length equals 16 residues. With 4 bases removed from V and 0 bases from J, the gap between germline ends came to 15 bases. Looked up from germline, CDR1 is SGHAT and CDR2 is FQNNGV. The CDR3 loop reads CASSSSPQGLNTEAFF. CDR3 sequence (DNA): TGTGCCAGCAGCTCTAGCCCCCAGGGGCTGAACACTGAAGCTTTCTTT.

This chain joins TRBV20-1 and TRBJ2-4; 8 bases map to TRBD1. Germline CDR1 DFQATT, CDR2 SNEGSKA (reference sequence). Losses at the gene ends were 3 bases for V and 7 bases for J; bases not matched to a gene: 11. The CDR3 spans 15 residues. The CDR3 nucleotides are TGCAGTGCTAGTGGTACCGGGACAGGCGAGAACATTCAGTACTTC. Its translation is CSASGTGTGENIQYF.

The chain employs TRBV29-1 and TRBJ2-1, with D perhaps TRBD2 (6 bases). Germline CDR1 and CDR2: SQVTM and ANQGSEA. V lost 3 bases, J lost 0 bases, and 15 bases lay in between. The CDR3 sequence is 16 residues long. As DNA, the CDR3 is TGCAGCGTTGATAGCTCAGGGAGGAGCTCCTACAATGAGCAGTTCTTC. Its translation is CSVDSSGRSSYNEQFF.

J is TRBJ1-5 and V is TRBV19; 7 bases are a match to TRBD1. With V trimmed by 7 bases and J by 3 bases, 9 bases remained unmatched. Germline assignment: CDR1 LNHDA and CDR2 SQIVND (reference sequence). The CDR3 runs 15 residues. CDR3 sequence (DNA): TGTGCCAGTACCCCCCAGAGGGGGCCCAATCAGCCCCAGCATTTT. Protein sequence: CASTPQRGPNQPQHF.

V is TRBV9 and J is TRBJ2-1; tentatively, D is TRBD1 (6 bases). Germline-derived CDR1 and CDR2 are SGDLS and YYNGEE. Trimming shortened V by 3 bases and J by 3 bases, and 7 bases separated the two germline ends. This CDR3 is built from 13 residues. CDR3 bases: TGTGCCAGCAGCGACAGGGTCTACAATGAGCAGTTCTTC. Translation gives CASSDRVYNEQFF.

DNA of the CDR3: TGTGCCAGCAGCCCAGGCCGCGGGGAGACCCAGTACTTC. Its protein is CASSPGRGETQYF. This chain joins TRBV6-5 and TRBJ2-5; maybe TRBD2 (5 bases). Germline V gives CDR1 MNHEY, CDR2 SVGAGI. This CDR3 has 13 residues. V lost 6 bases and J lost 5, with 13 bases in between.